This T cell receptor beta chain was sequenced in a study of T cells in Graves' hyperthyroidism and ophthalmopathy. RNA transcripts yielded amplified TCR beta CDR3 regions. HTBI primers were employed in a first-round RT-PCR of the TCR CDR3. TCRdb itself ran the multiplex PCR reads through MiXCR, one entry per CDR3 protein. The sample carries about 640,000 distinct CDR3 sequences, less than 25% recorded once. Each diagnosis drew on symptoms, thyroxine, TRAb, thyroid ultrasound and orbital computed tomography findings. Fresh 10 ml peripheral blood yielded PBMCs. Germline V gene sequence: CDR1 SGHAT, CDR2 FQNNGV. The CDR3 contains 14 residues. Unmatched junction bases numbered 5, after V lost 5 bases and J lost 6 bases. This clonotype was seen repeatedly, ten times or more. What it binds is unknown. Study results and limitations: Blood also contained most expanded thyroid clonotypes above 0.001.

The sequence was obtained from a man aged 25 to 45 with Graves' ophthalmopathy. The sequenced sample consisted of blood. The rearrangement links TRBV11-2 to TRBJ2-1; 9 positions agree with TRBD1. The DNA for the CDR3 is TGTGCCAGCAGCCTGGGACAGGGCCCCAATGAGCAGTTCTTC. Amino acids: CASSLGQGPNEQFF.